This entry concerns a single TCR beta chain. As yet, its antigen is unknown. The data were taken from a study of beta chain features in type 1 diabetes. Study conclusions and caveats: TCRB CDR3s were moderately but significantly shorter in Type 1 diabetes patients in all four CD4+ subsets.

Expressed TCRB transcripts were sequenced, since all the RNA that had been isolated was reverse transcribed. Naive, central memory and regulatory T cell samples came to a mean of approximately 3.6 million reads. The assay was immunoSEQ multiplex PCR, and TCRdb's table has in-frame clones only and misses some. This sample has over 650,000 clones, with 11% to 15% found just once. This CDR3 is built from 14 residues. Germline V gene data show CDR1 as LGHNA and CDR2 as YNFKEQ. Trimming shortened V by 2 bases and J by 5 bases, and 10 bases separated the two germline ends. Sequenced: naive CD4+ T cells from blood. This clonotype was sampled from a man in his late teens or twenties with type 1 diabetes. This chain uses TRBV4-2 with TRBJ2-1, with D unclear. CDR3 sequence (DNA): TGTGCCAGCAGCCAACCTACCCTCCACAATGAGCAGTTCTTC. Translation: CASSQPTLHNEQFF.